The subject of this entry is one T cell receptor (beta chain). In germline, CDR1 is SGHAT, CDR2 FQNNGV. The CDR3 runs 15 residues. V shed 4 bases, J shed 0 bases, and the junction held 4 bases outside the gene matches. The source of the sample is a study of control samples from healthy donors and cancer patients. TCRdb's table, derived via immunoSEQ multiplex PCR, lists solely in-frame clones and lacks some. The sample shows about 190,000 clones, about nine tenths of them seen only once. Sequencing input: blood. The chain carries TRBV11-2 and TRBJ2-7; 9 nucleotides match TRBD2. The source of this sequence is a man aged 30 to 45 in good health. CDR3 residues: CASSSGRGGSYEQYF. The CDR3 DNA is TGTGCCAGCAGCTCTGGGCGGGGGGGCTCCTACGAGCAGTACTTC.